The source of this TCR beta chain is a study of shared clonotypes between healthy human individuals. Donors were Caucasian adults residing in Nashville, Tennessee, USA. Study-wide points: Read depth was anticipated to influence clonotype sharing among donors.

This clone has just a few counts. The antigen is undetermined. With 7 bases removed from V and 3 bases from J, the gap between germline ends came to 16 bases. The CDR3 contains 15 residues. The germline V gene has CDR1 LNHDA and CDR2 SQIVND (reference sequence). Assay used: immunoSEQ multiplex PCR; TCRdb lists only in-frame clones, some missing. The repertoire includes 85,000 to 100,000 clones, roughly three quarters of them detected once, and roughly 52% sits in the top ten. Sequencing used memory CD8+ T cells sorted from blood. Subset described: CD45RO+ cells pooled with CCR7-negative TemRA cells. V and J are TRBV19 and TRBJ1-5; maybe TRBD1 (5 bases). The sequence derives from a man aged 25-40 years in good health. Here the CDR3 DNA reads TGTGCCAGTACCATTATTGGGGCCTTCAATCAGCCCCAGCATTTT. It codes for CASTIIGAFNQPQHF.